What follows describes a single TCR beta chain. This clonotype was detected ten times or more. No cognate antigen has been identified for it. Per-nucleotide qualities are absent, and no much larger clonotype sits a single base away. The data originate from a study of blood T cells in healthy people across ages (dated by TCRdb to between 2015 and 2017). A note on the overall study: In model experiments, template switching captured roughly one uniquely barcoded TCR beta cDNA molecule for every two T cells. The study measured age-related changes in TCR beta repertoire diversity using deep sequencing normalized with unique cDNA molecular identifiers. The donors were divided into four age groups: young (average roughly 15 years), middle-aged (under 40), aged (approximately 59) and long-lived (roughly 82). To avoid experimental bias, donors of different ages were distributed randomly across sequencing lanes. Two additional independent replicas of 1 million unique cDNA reads from the same blood draw were analyzed for two donors (one aged 18 to 29 and one aged 80 or older).

Receptor libraries were prepared by 5' RACE. TCRdb records Illumina HiSeq 2500 as the sequencer. A second PCR of 7 to 11 cycles was performed with a sample-barcoded 5' primer and a J-beta primer mix. A unique molecular identifier was introduced onto each TCR beta cDNA molecule by a template-switch 5' adaptor carrying 12 random nucleotides. Each sample yielded at least 3 million CDR3-containing paired-end reads. All of the RNA was converted into first-strand cDNA using the Mint cDNA synthesis kit, with a TRBC-specific oligonucleotide serving as the primer. All cDNA was treated with uracil-DNA glycosylase and then went through a first 18-cycle PCR with the universal primers M1SS and BC2_uni_R. The published analysis was carried out like this. For normalization, 1 million high-quality reads were randomly selected from each sample, with every read carrying a distinct molecular identifier. Instead of being binned into consensus sequences, reads with shared molecular identifiers were discarded. MiTCR, set to a Q25 quality threshold and the strictest error-elimination algorithm, was used for CDR3 identification, clonotype clustering and error correction. Lower-bound total TCR beta diversity was estimated with a nonparametric unseen species model using Euler transformation. TCRdb reworked the public reads: Q25 trimming with fastp, MiXCR clone assembly, productive beta chains retained. Rows are unified per CDR3 protein, each entry keeping the most common DNA and genes. The V and J calls and clone size come from TCRdb's table, not from the authors' own analysis. Recorded for this sample are some 1,500,000 distinct CDR3 sequences; about 42% of them occurred a single time. Clones ranked in the top ten supply about 3.8% of the sample.

Broader findings and caveats from the paper: Compared with the aged group, the long-lived group had more naive CD4+ T cells, fewer expanded clones and increased TCR diversity, a pattern suggesting age selection. Observed TCR beta diversity correlated strongly with the percentage of naive T cells measured by flow cytometry. Because the CMV infection status of the donors was unknown, age-related changes in expanded clonotypes may potentially have been confounded. Total diversity estimates from one million sequenced T cells were considered lower bounds and underestimates. Because profiling used bulk unsorted PBMCs, naive and antigen-experienced compartments could not be compared conclusively. Observed TCR beta diversity per million T cells fell roughly linearly with age, and a significant reduction was already apparent by age roughly 40.

The cysteine opens and the phenylalanine closes a CDR3 of 14 amino acids. Solely the CDR3 DNA is kept, with 42 bases framed from the first base. V is pared back by 0 bases and J by 5 bases, with 12 bases lying between the germline termini. The germline V gene encodes CDR1 SGDLS and CDR2 YYNGEE. The 39 donors, aged about 6 to 95 years, were systemically healthy Caucasian individuals from Russia. Each donor gave roughly 9.5 milliliters of peripheral blood, collected into EDTA-treated Vacutainer tubes. Ficoll-Paque density-gradient centrifugation was used to isolate PBMCs, with at least 7 million obtained per sample. Total RNA, at least 6 micrograms per sample, was extracted from PBMCs with Trizol reagent. Naive CD45RAhigh/CD27high T cell percentages were measured by flow cytometry on a PBMC aliquot from every donor.

The sequence joins TRBV9 to TRBJ2-7, with an unclear D gene assignment. The source material was blood. This TCR was sampled from a woman under 30 in good health. CDR3 reads: CASSVVPRAHEQYF. The nucleotide sequence reads as follows: TGTGCCAGCAGCGTAGTACCTCGGGCCCACGAGCAGTACTTC.